This is a list of T cell receptor beta chains from one sample in a study of cytomegalovirus exposure and HLA in healthy donors. Sequenced by immunoSEQ multiplex PCR; TCRdb stores in-frame clones only, minus some. The repertoire holds about 140,000 clones, with about 9.1% as singletons. Material: PBMCs. These receptors all come from a woman in her thirties or forties in good health and CMV-seropositive. The CDR3 runs from the conserved cysteine through the conserved F or W. A D gene is named only where the DNA matches it firmly. Size values are once, few and many counts, or a class for expanded clones, and some rows have none.

cdr3_length,j_call,v_call,d_call,clone_size,cdr3_nt,cdr3_aa
14,TRBJ1-1,TRBV5-5,TRBD1,few,TGTGCCAGCAGCTCGCCGGACAGGGCCACTGAAGCTTTCTTT,CASSSPDRATEAFF
16,TRBJ1-3,TRBV6-1,NA,few,TGTGCCAGCAGTGAAGCGGTAGCCTCAAGGAAGGACACCATATATTTT,CASSEAVASRKDTIYF
16,TRBJ2-7,TRBV5-1,TRBD2,NA,TGCGCCAGCAGCCCGGGACTAGCGGGGTGGGGCTACGAGCAGTACTTC,CASSPGLAGWGYEQYF
15,TRBJ1-4,TRBV10-3,NA,few,TGTGCCATCAGGCCCACCGAGTCAACTAATGAAAAACTGTTTTTT,CAIRPTESTNEKLFF
16,TRBJ2-3,TRBV7-9,NA,NA,TGTGCCAGCAGTCATCCGGGACTCCCCCCCGGAGATACGCAGTATTTT,CASSHPGLPPGDTQYF
16,TRBJ2-5,TRBV9,TRBD2,NA,TGTGCCAGCAGCCTAGGGACCAGCGGGGCCGGGAAGACCCAGTACTTC,CASSLGTSGAGKTQYF
14,TRBJ1-2,TRBV18,NA,few,TGTGCCAGCTCACTTACTCGACAGCACTATGGCTACACCTTC,CASSLTRQHYGYTF
14,TRBJ2-5,TRBV7-9,NA,few,TGTGCCAGCAGCTTGCAGGCTCTTGGGGAGACCCAGTACTTC,CASSLQALGETQYF
18,TRBJ2-3,TRBV19,TRBD1,few,TGTGCCAGTAGCCGCCCGGGACAGTTTCTTACCCGCACAGATACGCAGTATTTT,CASSRPGQFLTRTDTQYF
15,TRBJ2-1,TRBV7-8,TRBD2,few,TGTGCCAGCAGCTTCGGACTAGCGGGATACAATGAGCAGTTCTTC,CASSFGLAGYNEQFF
13,TRBJ1-1,TRBV10-3,TRBD1,few,TGTGCCACCGCAGGGACAGGGAACACTGAAGCTTTCTTT,CATAGTGNTEAFF
13,TRBJ2-7,TRBV6-5,TRBD1,NA,TGTGCCAGCACCCCAGGACAGGGAGGCGAGCAGTACTTC,CASTPGQGGEQYF
12,TRBJ2-3,TRBV7-9,TRBD1,few,TGTGCCAGCAGCTCCGGACAGGGAAAGGCGTATTTT,CASSSGQGKAYF
13,TRBJ2-7,TRBV11-3,NA,NA,TGTGCCAGCAGCTTTTCCGGGGGCTACGAGCAGTACTTC,CASSFSGGYEQYF
13,TRBJ2-3,TRBV5-1,NA,NA,TGCGCCAGCACTGCGGATGGCACAGATACGCAGTATTTT,CASTADGTDTQYF
16,TRBJ1-6,TRBV2,NA,few,TGTGCCAGCAGTGAAGCGTGGGAGGGAGATAATTCACCCCTCCACTTT,CASSEAWEGDNSPLHF
15,TRBJ2-1,TRBV27,NA,few,TGTGCCAGCAGTTTCGCAGGACAGCTGTACAATGAGCAGTTCTTC,CASSFAGQLYNEQFF
18,TRBJ2-2,TRBV4-1,TRBD2,few,TGCGCCAGCAGCCAAGACCCTGATTGGGAGGGTTACACCGGGGAGCTGTTTTTT,CASSQDPDWEGYTGELFF
14,TRBJ1-2,TRBV6-5,NA,NA,TGTGCCAGCAGGCGGGGACGGCTGAACTATGGCTACACCTTC,CASRRGRLNYGYTF
14,TRBJ1-2,TRBV5-1,NA,few,TGCGCCAGCAGCCCCCGGACAGATAACTATGGCTACACCTTC,CASSPRTDNYGYTF
14,TRBJ2-7,TRBV6-1,NA,few,TGTGCCAGCAGTGAAGGTAGGGGAAGAAACGAGCAGTACTTC,CASSEGRGRNEQYF
15,TRBJ1-2,TRBV6-5,NA,few,TGTGCCAGCAGTTACTCGGGCAGCCTCGGCTATGGCTACACCTTC,CASSYSGSLGYGYTF